Shown below are 32 T cell receptor beta chains from a single sample sequenced in a study of human T cells and chemical hapten exposure. Time point given: pre-sensitization, week 0. Treatment indicated: therapeutic diphenylcyclopropenone sensitization with weekly scalp DPC. Each CDR3 protein gets one entry after TCRdb re-called the RACE reads with MiXCR. Of around 350,000 distinct CDR3 sequences listed, 5% to 6.5% were seen once; the top ten hold around 8.6%. This sample comprised whole blood, obtained in connection with sensitization to the hapten diphenylcyclopropenone (DPC). The receptor source for this set is a woman between 18 and 30 years old with alopecia areata. Some clones in this sample may be carry-over from other donors' samples.

This clonotype occurred a few times. The rearrangement joins TRBV4-1 to TRBJ2-2, with D possibly being TRBD1 (5 bases). Trimming removed 1 base at V and 7 bases at J, with 13 bases between. The CDR3 is made up of 15 amino acids. CDR1 and CDR2 (germline): MGHRA, YSYEKL. Here the CDR3 DNA reads TGCGCCAGCAGCCAAGTCAGGGCCGGTGGCGGGGAGCTGTTTTTT. This sequence encodes CASSQVRAGGGELFF.

In this sample, this clonotype turned up many times. The chain couples TRBV4-3 to TRBJ1-5; D possibly corresponds to TRBD1 (5 bases). V lost 1 base and J lost 7, with 11 bases in between. Germline V gives CDR1 LGHNA, CDR2 YSLEER. CDR3 length equals 14 residues. As DNA, the CDR3 is TGCGCCAGCAGCCAAGGGAGGGGTGGGCAGCCCCAGCATTTT. As protein: CASSQGRGGQPQHF.

This clonotype came up many times. The V and J genes are TRBV12-3 or TRBV12-4 and TRBJ2-2; D unclear. The V end was cut by 9 bases, the J end by 7 bases, with 24 bases between. The CDR3 has 16 amino acids. The CDR3 DNA follows: TGTGCCAGTCACTCCGGGTTGACCCCGAAGATCGGGGAGCTGTTTTTT. Protein product: CASHSGLTPKIGELFF.

This clonotype was observed a few times. The genes are TRBV6-5 and TRBJ2-3; 13 positions match TRBD2. CDR3 length: 16 residues. The ends lost 5 bases at V and 4 bases at J; junction bases unmatched: 6. CDR1 and CDR2 (germline): MNHEY, SVGAGI. In DNA form, the CDR3 reads TGTGCCAGCAGTCTGACTAGCGGGGGGTTGGCAGATACGCAGTATTTT. It specifies CASSLTSGGLADTQYF.

This clonotype was observed a handful of times. The chain uses TRBV7-2 and TRBJ2-2; no clear D gene. The CDR3 covers 14 residues. Trimming took off 5 bases at V and 1 base at J, with 8 bases between the two ends. Germline CDR1 and CDR2: SGHTA and FQGNSA. The DNA of the CDR3 is TGTGCCAGCAGCACCTTGGTGAACACCGGGGAGCTGTTTTTT. Translated, it gives CASSTLVNTGELFF.

This clonotype was seen a handful of times. The genes are TRBV12-3 or TRBV12-4 and TRBJ1-2; 12 bases match TRBD1. The CDR3 loop spans 16 amino acids. Trimming cost V 6 bases and J 4 bases; bases outside gene matches: 9. The CDR3 nucleotides are TGTGCCAGCAGACCAACCGGGACAGGGGGCCTCTATGGCTACACCTTC. Encoded protein: CASRPTGTGGLYGYTF.

This clonotype appeared a few times. CDR3 in amino acids: CASSLLSSLGPLPNQPQHF. The CDR3 bases are TGTGCCAGCAGTTTATTAAGTTCTCTAGGTCCCCTTCCCAATCAGCCCCAGCATTTT. The chain is built from TRBV27 and TRBJ1-5, with D hard to call. Germline V CDR1 and CDR2: MNHEY, SMNVEV (reference sequence). The V gene lost 1 base and the J gene lost 3 bases, with 22 bases spanning the gap. The CDR3 spans 19 residues.

This clonotype came up many times. The V call is TRBV7-9, the J call TRBJ2-1; TRBD2 matches at 8 bases. The CDR3 contains 15 residues. Germline V lookup: CDR1 SEHNR, CDR2 FQNEAQ (reference sequence). J lost 7 bases, V lost 1 base, and 6 bases had no gene match. The CDR3 loop is CASSLVLGGDNEQFF. In DNA, the CDR3 is TGTGCCAGCAGCTTAGTTCTCGGGGGGGATAATGAGCAGTTCTTC.

This clonotype was recorded a few times. V and J are TRBV6-2 or TRBV6-3 and TRBJ1-5; D call uncertain. This CDR3 is 15 amino acids long. V was trimmed by 5 bases and J by 1 base, leaving 12 bases between them. In germline, CDR1 is MNHEY, CDR2 SVGEGT. CDR3 sequence reads: CASSIMDGSNQPQHF. The CDR3 coding sequence is TGTGCCAGCAGTATCATGGACGGGAGCAATCAGCCCCAGCATTTT.

Regarding this clonotype: No conserved phenylalanine or tryptophan is present at the end of the CDR3, so a read error is the likely explanation. This chain joins TRBV3-1 and TRBJ2-5; no clear D gene. Trimming left V 4 bases short and J 0 bases short, with 9 bases between. In germline, CDR1 is LGHDT, CDR2 YNNKEL (reference sequence). This CDR3 spans 14 amino acids. This CDR3 reads CASSLGLNQETQYL. CDR3 coding DNA: TGTGCCAGCAGCCTGGGTCTTAACCAAGAGACCCAGTACTTG.

In its sample, this clonotype was seen many times. This chain uses TRBV5-1 with TRBJ1-6, with 9 bases aligning to TRBD1. This CDR3 contains 16 residues. V gave up 2 bases and J gave up 5 bases; unmatched junction bases: 5. The germline gives CDR1 SGHRS, CDR2 YFSETQ. The CDR3 is CASSLTGQGNNSPLHF. Written as DNA, the CDR3 is TGCGCCAGCAGCTTAACGGGACAGGGAAATAATTCACCCCTCCACTTT.

This clonotype was observed at least ten times. V gene TRBV7-2 combines with J gene TRBJ1-5, with D tentatively TRBD1 (5 bases). Trimming cost V 5 bases and J 2 bases, with 10 bases left between them. Germline CDR1 is SGHTA and CDR2 is FQGNSA. The CDR3 sequence is 14 residues long. This chain's CDR3 is CASSLRGGNQPQHF. Written as DNA, the CDR3 is TGTGCCAGCAGCCTGAGGGGCGGCAATCAGCCCCAGCATTTT.

This clonotype was observed many times. The chain joins TRBV16 to TRBJ2-3; unclear D gene. V was cut by 0 bases and J by 2 bases, with 3 bases left in between. There are 13 residues in the CDR3. Germline V lookup: CDR1 KGHSY, CDR2 FQNENV. As DNA, the CDR3 is TGTGCCAGCAGCCAATCCTACACAGATACGCAGTATTTT. Its protein is CASSQSYTDTQYF.

CDR3 sequence (DNA): TGTGCCAGCAGTTTTTCCTCACCTAGCGGGGTCACCGGGGAGCTGTTTTTT. This gives the protein CASSFSSPSGVTGELFF. The rearrangement links TRBV27 to TRBJ2-2, with 9 bases lining up with TRBD2. The CDR3 spans 17 residues. Germline CDR1 and CDR2: MNHEY and SMNVEV (reference sequence). V was pared by 3 bases and J by 4 bases, with 9 bases of the junction left unmatched.

The table lists this clonotype with many counts. The chain couples TRBV6-2 or TRBV6-3 to TRBJ1-1; unclear D gene. The CDR3 covers 13 residues. Germline V lookup: CDR1 MNHEY, CDR2 SVGEGT. The ends were cut back, 4 bases at V and 2 bases at J, with 8 bases in the middle. The CDR3 nucleotides read TGTGCCAGCAGTTGGACCCATAACACTGAAGCTTTCTTT. Protein: CASSWTHNTEAFF.

This clonotype has only a few counts. The chain employs TRBV27 and TRBJ2-3; 8 bases fit TRBD2. Germline lookup yields CDR1 MNHEY and CDR2 SMNVEV (reference sequence). The CDR3 is 17 residues long. Trimming removed 5 bases from V and 2 bases from J; junction bases left unmatched: 12. CDR3 nucleotides: TGTGCCAGCAGTCCCAGCGGGTTAGCGGGGACCACAGATACGCAGTATTTT. Translated, it gives CASSPSGLAGTTDTQYF.

This clonotype was found a few times. The V call is TRBV2, the J call TRBJ1-1; 10 bases agree with TRBD1. Germline V lookup: CDR1 SNHLY, CDR2 FYNNEI. The J segment lost 1 base and the V segment lost 6 bases, leaving 2 bases of the junction unmatched. CDR3 length: 14 amino acids. CDR3: CASRGDRGNTEAFF. The CDR3 DNA follows: TGTGCCAGCAGGGGGGACAGGGGGAACACTGAAGCTTTCTTT.

Ten or more counts support this clonotype. The chain joins TRBV6-2 or TRBV6-3 to TRBJ2-3; 11 nucleotides align to TRBD2. The CDR3 has 15 residues. Germline lookup yields CDR1 MNHEY and CDR2 SVGEGT. With V trimmed by 6 bases and J by 2 bases, 4 bases remained unmatched. The chain's CDR3 is CASRQGLADTDTQYF. DNA of the CDR3: TGTGCCAGCAGACAGGGACTAGCGGACACAGATACGCAGTATTTT.

The chain uses TRBV7-3 and TRBJ1-2, with a tentative D call TRBD1 (5 bases). Germline V gene sequence: CDR1 SGHTA, CDR2 FQGTGA. Deletions cut 5 bases from V and 10 bases from J, with 14 bases between. The CDR3 loop spans 12 amino acids. The CDR3, as DNA: TGTGCCAGCAGCCCAAGCAACAGGAACTACACCTTC. This translates into CASSPSNRNYTF. Complete variable domain (other parts from reference TRBV7-3 and TRBJ1-2): GAGVSQTPSNKVTEKGKYVELRCDPISGHTALYWYRQSLGQGPEFLIYFQGTGAADDSGLPNDRFFAVRPEGSVSTLKIQRTERGDSAVYLCASSPSNRNYTFGSGTRLTVV.

The chain's CDR3 is CASSLVRGAGQPQHF. The CDR3 nucleotides read TGTGCCAGCAGCTTAGTAAGGGGGGCTGGTCAGCCCCAGCATTTT. The V and J genes are TRBV7-9 and TRBJ1-5, with D possibly TRBD1 on 6 matching bases. Germline CDR1 and CDR2: SEHNR and FQNEAQ (reference sequence). Trimming shortened V by 1 base and J by 6 bases, and 13 bases separated the two germline ends. The CDR3 length is 15 residues.

The rearrangement uses TRBV5-5 and TRBJ1-2; 9 bases fit TRBD1. Per the germline V gene, CDR1 is SGHKS and CDR2 is YYEKEE (reference sequence). This CDR3 is 14 amino acids long. Trimming cost V 6 bases and J 6 bases; bases outside gene matches: 9. In DNA, the CDR3 is TGTGCCAGCATCCTGACAGGGGGTTTCGATGGCTACACCTTC. Translation: CASILTGGFDGYTF.

This clonotype was recorded at least ten times. The genes are TRBV5-5 and TRBJ2-3; D is uncertain. The CDR3 runs 14 residues. Deletions cut 2 bases from V and 1 base from J, with 8 bases between. The germline V gene encodes CDR1 SGHKS and CDR2 YYEKEE (reference sequence). CDR3 sequence: CASSFTAGTDTQYF. The CDR3 nucleotides are TGTGCCAGCAGCTTTACGGCGGGCACAGATACGCAGTATTTT.

V and J are TRBV7-9 and TRBJ2-6, with D hard to call. There are 19 residues in the CDR3. V shed 1 base and J shed 0 bases, with 16 bases lying between them. In germline, CDR1 is SEHNR, CDR2 FQNEAQ (reference sequence). The DNA of the CDR3 is TGTGCCAGCAGCTTAGGCGAGGCCAGACCGGACTCTGGGGCCAACGTCCTGACTTTC. It yields the protein CASSLGEARPDSGANVLTF.

This clonotype was detected ten times or more. This sequence joins TRBV5-1 and TRBJ2-2; D unclear. Trimming pared 6 bases from V and 3 bases from J, leaving 9 bases between. The germline gives CDR1 SGHRS, CDR2 YFSETQ. CDR3 length: 13 residues. The CDR3 sequence: CASTSLDTGELFF. In nucleotides, the CDR3 is TGCGCCAGCACCTCACTTGACACCGGGGAGCTGTTTTTT.

This clonotype has ten or more counts. V gene TRBV10-3 combines with J gene TRBJ2-3, with 7 bases lining up with TRBD1. This CDR3 region has 16 residues. The junction had 4 bases not matched to a gene; V was cut back by 1 base and J by 0 bases. Germline V gene sequence: CDR1 ENHRY, CDR2 SYGVKD. The CDR3 region has the DNA TGTGCCATCAGTGAGTTGCCGGGACAGAGCACAGATACGCAGTATTTT. As protein: CAISELPGQSTDTQYF.

This clonotype was counted at least ten times. The chain has TRBV7-8 and TRBJ2-3, with 10 bases lining up with TRBD1. This CDR3 spans 16 amino acids. V lost 5 bases and J lost 2; bases outside the gene matches: 7. The germline CDR1 and CDR2 sequences are SGHVS and FQNEAQ. The DNA of the CDR3 is TGTGCCAGCAGCCAGAGACAGGGGGCCCTCACAGATACGCAGTATTTT. Its translation is CASSQRQGALTDTQYF.

CDR3 bases: TGTGCCAGCATTTCCAGCCCCAATCAGCCCCAGCATTTT. Amino acids: CASISSPNQPQHF. The chain employs TRBV6-1 and TRBJ1-5; D is unresolved. The V end lost 7 bases, the J end lost 3 bases, and 10 bases lay between the germline ends. Germline values: CDR1 MNHNS, CDR2 SASEGT. This CDR3 has 13 amino acids.

The table lists this clonotype with a few counts. The chain combines TRBV6-6 with TRBJ1-6; D is unresolved. Trimming took 5 bases from V and 6 from J, leaving 2 bases between them. CDR1 MNHNY and CDR2 SVGAGI come from the germline V gene (reference sequence). The CDR3 runs to 11 residues. CDR3 protein: CASSINSPLHF. The CDR3 DNA sequence: TGTGCCAGCAGTATTAATTCACCCCTCCACTTT.

This clonotype was seen a few times. The chain employs TRBV6-5 and TRBJ2-4; D is undetermined. CDR3 length: 14 residues. The V end was cut by 6 bases, the J end by 1 base, with 10 bases between. CDR1 is MNHEY, CDR2 SVGAGI, per germline. The CDR3 here is CASSPVGAKNIQYF. The CDR3 DNA sequence: TGTGCCAGCAGCCCTGTCGGGGCCAAAAACATTCAGTACTTC.

This clonotype was picked up a small number of times. The J gene is TRBJ1-4, the V gene TRBV20-1, with 9 bases matching TRBD1. V gave up 0 bases and J gave up 7 bases; unmatched junction bases: 3. CDR3 length: 14 amino acids. The germline V gene has CDR1 DFQATT and CDR2 SNEGSKA (reference sequence). The CDR3 is CSARDSGQGEKLFF. In DNA, the CDR3 is TGCAGTGCTAGAGATTCGGGACAGGGTGAAAAACTGTTTTTT.

Ten or more counts support this clonotype. The V call is TRBV4-1, the J call TRBJ2-3, with TRBD2 identical over 7 bases. Losses at the gene ends were 4 bases for V and 1 base for J; bases not matched to a gene: 5. CDR3 length equals 15 residues. Germline V gene lookup returns CDR1 MGHRA and CDR2 YSYEKL. The DNA for the CDR3 is TGCGCCAGCAGCCGTCTGAGCGGGGGCACAGATACGCAGTATTTT. Protein: CASSRLSGGTDTQYF.

The chain has TRBV29-1 and TRBJ1-4, with 9 bases lining up with TRBD1. The CDR3 loop spans 13 amino acids. J gave up 4 bases and V 7 bases, and 4 bases lay outside the gene matches. The germline CDR1 and CDR2 sequences are SQVTM and ANQGSEA. In DNA form, the CDR3 reads TGCAGCGCGCGGACAGGGGATAATGAAAAACTGTTTTTT. This gives the protein CSARTGDNEKLFF.